A selection of T cell receptor beta chains follows, all from one sample in a study of PD-1 blockade in classical Hodgkin lymphoma. Data came from immunoSEQ multiplex PCR; TCRdb stores just in-frame clones and leaves some out. The data hold about 25,000 clones, with 81% observed a single time. The sequencing here drew on peripheral blood mononuclear cells (PBMCs), taken before the second cycle of nivolumab. The source is a human donor with classical Hodgkin lymphoma. The CDR3 runs from the conserved cysteine through the conserved F or W.

CASSSTGWDEKLFF TRBJ1-4 14 TRBV19
CASSLGLAGIYNEQFF TRBJ2-1 16 TRBV6-5
CASSDYRGVINEQYF TRBJ2-7 15 TRBV6-1
CASSQGVGGWYEQYF TRBJ2-7 15 TRBV14
CASSPQGSPLHF TRBJ1-6 12 TRBV7-9
CASSIGLITDTQYF TRBJ2-3 14 TRBV27
CASSLVGLAGGPIDNEQFF TRBJ2-1 19 TRBV27
CASSLGSQETQYF TRBJ2-5 13 TRBV5-1
CASSPGTRREQYF TRBJ2-7 13 TRBV7-3
CASSLGDRDPYEQYF TRBJ2-7 15 TRBV5-6
CASSLEFGGTGRYEQYF TRBJ2-7 17 TRBV7-9
CASSLGQGTYEQYF TRBJ2-7 14 TRBV27
CASSRGVTDTQYF TRBJ2-3 13 TRBV7-3
CASGGQGADTQYF TRBJ2-3 13 TRBV9
CASSLAWTNYGYTF TRBJ1-2 14 TRBV7-9
CASTFGEASSYTGELFF TRBJ2-2 17 TRBV28
CASSFGGQGRSYTF TRBJ1-2 14 TRBV11-2
CASSLVAGGYEQYF TRBJ2-7 14 TRBV5-4
CASSATTGANTGELFF TRBJ2-2 16 TRBV7-9
CASSVSGTSTDTQYF TRBJ2-3 15 TRBV9
CASSSSTSAGAGELFF TRBJ2-2 16 TRBV7-2
CASSWTNNRGTQYF TRBJ2-5 14 TRBV28
CASSLSGGSGGYTF TRBJ1-2 14 TRBV7-3
CASSEPGSNGYTF TRBJ1-2 13 TRBV2
CASSLELGYRGKLFF TRBJ1-4 15 TRBV11-2
CASSEVNRVPYEQYF TRBJ2-7 15 TRBV25-1
CASGPRGDTQYF TRBJ2-3 12 TRBV19
CASRGLGSGAEQYF TRBJ2-7 14 TRBV27
CASREGLAGVNEQFF TRBJ2-1 15 TRBV5-1
CASSLGQGSTGELFF TRBJ2-2 15 TRBV11-3
CASSPRPSSGGRETQYF TRBJ2-5 17 TRBV7-9
CASRDISNTGELFF TRBJ2-2 14 TRBV5-1
CASSYHDRVVPLHF TRBJ1-6 14 TRBV27
CASSSRAGTSIHEQYF TRBJ2-7 16 TRBV19
CASSEVLGENQPQHF TRBJ1-5 15 TRBV6-1
CASSLAMRQGFGEKLFF TRBJ1-4 17 TRBV7-8
CASSAYNSPLHF TRBJ1-6 12 TRBV11-3
CASSPGGGEETQYF TRBJ2-5 14 TRBV18
CASSVVAGNTGELFF TRBJ2-2 15 TRBV9
CASSVGQSDNQPQHF TRBJ1-5 15 TRBV9
CASSSQGTGPFEQYF TRBJ2-7 15 TRBV9
CASSSQGPTEAFF TRBJ1-1 13 TRBV28
CASSVGGINNEQFF TRBJ2-1 14 TRBV9
CASSENNWGTEAFF TRBJ1-1 14 TRBV7-6
CASSEFGATYGYTF TRBJ1-2 14 TRBV28
CASSRRDPGGLDTQYF TRBJ2-3 16 TRBV4-1
CASSETGARETQYF TRBJ2-5 14 TRBV7-3
CASSPSMGGDGGLEAFF TRBJ1-1 17 TRBV5-1
CASSEKGRTEAFF TRBJ1-1 13 TRBV2
CASSLTASNQPQHF TRBJ1-5 14 TRBV28
CASSLLGEKLFF TRBJ1-4 12 TRBV5-5
CAWSPSPLGRAKETQYF TRBJ2-5 17 TRBV30
CASSLNEGGSTDTQYF TRBJ2-3 16 TRBV5-4
CASSFSQGTTEAFF TRBJ1-1 14 TRBV7-9
CASSGASGSGANTGELFF TRBJ2-2 18 TRBV28
CASTPEGANVLTF TRBJ2-6 13 TRBV19
CASSPTSVSTDTQYF TRBJ2-3 15 TRBV18
CASSRKGVPNSPLHF TRBJ1-6 15 TRBV25-1
CASSSQEDYEQYF TRBJ2-7 13 TRBV5-1
CASSSYSGISYNEQFF TRBJ2-1 16 TRBV5-4